This T cell receptor beta chain was sequenced for a study of blood T cell repertoires in COVID-19. Sequencing used immunoSEQ multiplex PCR; TCRdb keeps in-frame clones, though not all of them. The repertoire consists of fewer than 50,000 clones, with 83% occurring once and the leading ten covering approximately 12%. The sequenced sample was peripheral blood. The clonotype comes from a human donor in a cohort sampled during active COVID-19.

CDR3 bases: TGTGCCAGCTCACCGGAGACGGTCATGAACACTGAAGCTTTCTTT. Translation: CASSPETVMNTEAFF. The gene calls are TRBV18 and TRBJ1-1; no firm D call. CDR1 is KGHSH, CDR2 LQKENI, per germline. The CDR3 sequence is 15 residues long. Trimming stripped 3 bases from V and 0 bases from J, with 11 bases between.